These T cell receptor beta chains were read from a single sample in a study of T cell responses to AZD1222 COVID-19 vaccine. Here immunoSEQ multiplex PCR was the method, and the copy in TCRdb shows in-frame clones only, minus some. The sample has some 140,000 clones; 85% to 95% are singletons. The sample here was peripheral blood, taken 28 days after the second AZD1222 dose. Source of these receptors: an adult who received the AZD1222 COVID-19 vaccine. The CDR3 runs from the conserved cysteine through the conserved F or W. D genes are given only for firm matches. Clone sizes are given selectively: once, few, many, or a class where the clone is expanded.

>TRBJ2-2|TRBD2|-|TRBV10-3|15
CAIGAGVRNTGELFF
TGTGCCATCGGGGCGGGGGTGAGGAACACCGGGGAGCTGTTTTTT
>TRBJ1-3|TRBD1|-|TRBV18|16
CASSPPGTGVGNTIYF
TGTGCCAGCTCACCGCCGGGGACAGGGGTTGGAAACACCATATATTTT
>TRBJ2-5|-|-|TRBV29-1|14
CSVDEPAGQETQYF
TGCAGCGTTGATGAACCGGCGGGCCAAGAGACCCAGTACTTC
>TRBJ1-5|TRBD1|-|TRBV4-1|15
CASSPTFTGDQPQHF
TGCGCCAGCAGCCCAACCTTTACAGGGGATCAGCCCCAGCATTTT
>TRBJ2-3|-|once|TRBV5-4|18
CASSLEPTSAGYADTQYF
TGTGCCAGCAGCTTAGAACCGACCTCCGCAGGGTACGCAGATACGCAGTATTTT
>TRBJ1-1|-|-|TRBV11-3|15
CASSLLAGRVTEAFF
TGTGCCAGCAGCTTACTAGCAGGGAGAGTCACTGAAGCTTTCTTT
>TRBJ1-1|-|-|TRBV4-3|16
CASSQVAYRDRPEAFF
TGCGCCAGCAGCCAAGTTGCCTACAGGGACCGGCCTGAAGCTTTCTTT
>TRBJ2-1|-|-|TRBV7-9|14
CASTDWRKDNEQFF
TGTGCCAGCACTGACTGGCGAAAGGACAATGAGCAGTTCTTC
>TRBJ2-2|-|-|TRBV6-6|14
CATRELALTGELFF
TGTGCCACCAGGGAGCTAGCGCTCACCGGGGAGCTGTTTTTT
>TRBJ2-7|TRBD2|-|TRBV4-2|16
CASSQDHTGGDYEQYF
TGTGCCAGCAGCCAAGACCACACCGGGGGGGATTACGAGCAGTACTTC
>TRBJ1-5|-|-|TRBV18|13
CASSPGTDQPQHF
TGTGCCAGCTCACCGGGGACGGATCAGCCCCAGCATTTT
>TRBJ2-7|-|-|TRBV14|15
CASSHLGSASYEQYF
TGTGCCAGCAGTCACCTCGGATCAGCCTCCTACGAGCAGTACTTC
>TRBJ1-2|TRBD1|-|TRBV6-5|15
CATVGGEQGSYGYTF
TGTGCCACCGTTGGGGGGGAACAGGGGAGCTATGGCTACACCTTC
>TRBJ2-3|-|-|TRBV3-1/TRBV3-2|20
CASSRHKPGWEPGITDTQYF
TGTGCCAGCAGCCGACACAAACCAGGATGGGAACCAGGGATCACAGATACGCAGTATTTT
>TRBJ2-7|TRBD1|-|TRBV29-1|14
CSAWGQGATYEQYF
TGCAGCGCTTGGGGACAGGGGGCGACCTACGAGCAGTACTTC
>TRBJ1-5|TRBD1|-|TRBV4-1|17
CASSQLPKQGDGQPQHF
TGCGCCAGCAGCCAACTTCCCAAACAGGGGGACGGTCAGCCCCAGCATTTT
>TRBJ1-5|-|-|TRBV9|13
CASSGRMDQPQHF
TGTGCCAGCAGCGGACGTATGGATCAGCCCCAGCATTTT
>TRBJ1-2|-|-|TRBV6-5|15
CASSPEGGVGLGYTF
TGTGCCAGCAGTCCGGAAGGTGGGGTGGGGCTTGGCTACACCTTC
>TRBJ2-7|-|-|TRBV27|14
CASNHGSGSYEQYF
TGTGCCAGCAACCATGGATCGGGCTCCTACGAGCAGTACTTC
>TRBJ2-7|-|-|TRBV30|12
CAWKGPSYEQYF
TGTGCCTGGAAGGGGCCCTCCTACGAGCAGTACTTC
>TRBJ2-7|TRBD1|-|TRBV6-1|14
CASSERWDSREQYF
TGTGCCAGCAGTGAAAGGTGGGACAGCCGCGAGCAGTACTTC
>TRBJ2-7|-|-|TRBV15|18
CATSYQGPWGTGSYEQYF
TGTGCCACCAGCTACCAGGGGCCTTGGGGTACAGGTTCCTACGAGCAGTACTTC
>TRBJ1-2|TRBD1|-|TRBV18|20
CASSPFSRLAPGQGAYGYTF
TGTGCCAGCTCACCATTTTCCAGGCTTGCCCCGGGACAGGGGGCATATGGCTACACCTTC
>TRBJ1-1|-|-|TRBV4-1|13
CASSQGAGAEAFF
TGCGCCAGCAGCCAAGGGGCAGGGGCTGAAGCTTTCTTT